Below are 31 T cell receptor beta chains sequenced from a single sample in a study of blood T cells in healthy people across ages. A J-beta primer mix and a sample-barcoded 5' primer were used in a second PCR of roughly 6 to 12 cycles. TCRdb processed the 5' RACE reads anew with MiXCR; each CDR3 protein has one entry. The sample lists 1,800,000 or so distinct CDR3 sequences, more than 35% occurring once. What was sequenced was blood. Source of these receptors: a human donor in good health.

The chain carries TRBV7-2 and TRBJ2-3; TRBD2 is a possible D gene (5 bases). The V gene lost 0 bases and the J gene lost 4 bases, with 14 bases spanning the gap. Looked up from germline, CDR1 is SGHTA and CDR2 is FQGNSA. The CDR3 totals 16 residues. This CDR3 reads CASSLALWVGADTQYF. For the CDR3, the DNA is TGTGCCAGCAGCTTAGCGCTCTGGGTCGGGGCAGATACGCAGTATTTT.

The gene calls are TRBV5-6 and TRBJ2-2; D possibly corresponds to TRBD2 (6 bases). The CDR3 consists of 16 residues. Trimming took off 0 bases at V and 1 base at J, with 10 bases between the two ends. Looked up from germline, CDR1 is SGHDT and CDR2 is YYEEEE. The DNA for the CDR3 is TGTGCCAGCAGCTTGGGTCCGGGGGTGAACACCGGGGAGCTGTTTTTT. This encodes CASSLGPGVNTGELFF.

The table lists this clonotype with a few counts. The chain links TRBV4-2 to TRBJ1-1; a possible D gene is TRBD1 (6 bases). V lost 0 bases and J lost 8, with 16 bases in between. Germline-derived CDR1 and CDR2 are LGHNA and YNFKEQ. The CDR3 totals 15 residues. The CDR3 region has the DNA TGTGCCAGCAGCCAAGAGCCGGCAGGGGCTTTGGAAGCTTTCTTT. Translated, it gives CASSQEPAGALEAFF.

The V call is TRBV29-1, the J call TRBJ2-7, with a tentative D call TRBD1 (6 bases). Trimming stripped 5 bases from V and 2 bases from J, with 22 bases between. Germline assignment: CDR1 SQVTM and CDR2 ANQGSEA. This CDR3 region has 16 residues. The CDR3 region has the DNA TGCAGCGTTAACCCGTCGGGCAGGGGCTCAACCTACGAGCAGTACTTC. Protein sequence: CSVNPSGRGSTYEQYF.

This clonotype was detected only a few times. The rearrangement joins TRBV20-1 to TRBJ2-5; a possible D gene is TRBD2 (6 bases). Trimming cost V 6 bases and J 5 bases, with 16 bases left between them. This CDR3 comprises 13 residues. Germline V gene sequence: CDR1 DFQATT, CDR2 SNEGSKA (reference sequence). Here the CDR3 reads CSAGGSYGETQYF. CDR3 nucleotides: TGCAGTGCCGGGGGTTCATATGGGGAGACCCAGTACTTC.

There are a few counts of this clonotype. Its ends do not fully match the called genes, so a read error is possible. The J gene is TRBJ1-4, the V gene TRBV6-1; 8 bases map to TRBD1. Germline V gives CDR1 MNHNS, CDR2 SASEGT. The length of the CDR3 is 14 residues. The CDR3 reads CASSEDRVNERLFF. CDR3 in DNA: TGTGCCAGCAGTGAGGACAGGGTTAATGAAAGACTGTTTTTT.

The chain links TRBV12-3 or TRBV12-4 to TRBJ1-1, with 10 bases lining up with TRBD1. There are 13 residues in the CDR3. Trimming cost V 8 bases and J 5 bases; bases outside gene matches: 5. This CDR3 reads CASERDRGTEAFF. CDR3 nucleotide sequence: TGTGCCAGCGAACGGGACAGGGGTACTGAAGCTTTCTTT.

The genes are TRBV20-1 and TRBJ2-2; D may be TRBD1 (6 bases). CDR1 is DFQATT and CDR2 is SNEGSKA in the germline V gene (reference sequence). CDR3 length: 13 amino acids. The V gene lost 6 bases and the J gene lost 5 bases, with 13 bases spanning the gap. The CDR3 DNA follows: TGCAGTGCAGGGGCAGGGGAGACCGGGGAGCTGTTTTTT. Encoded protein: CSAGAGETGELFF.

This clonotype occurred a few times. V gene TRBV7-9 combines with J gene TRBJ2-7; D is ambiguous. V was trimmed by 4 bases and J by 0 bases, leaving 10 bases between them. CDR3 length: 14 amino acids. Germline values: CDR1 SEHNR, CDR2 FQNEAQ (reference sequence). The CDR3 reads CASSSPRSSYEQYF. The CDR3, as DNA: TGTGCCAGCAGCTCCCCCCGGTCCTCCTACGAGCAGTACTTC.

CDR3 sequence reads: CASSETTGNGYTF. CDR3 in DNA: TGTGCCAGCAGTGAGACTACAGGGAATGGCTACACCTTC. The chain links TRBV28 to TRBJ1-2; TRBD1 might be the D (6 bases). This CDR3 contains 13 residues. Between the trimmed V and J ends, which lost 5 bases and 6 bases, there was a span of 13 bases. CDR1 and CDR2 from the germline V gene are MDHEN and SYDVKM.

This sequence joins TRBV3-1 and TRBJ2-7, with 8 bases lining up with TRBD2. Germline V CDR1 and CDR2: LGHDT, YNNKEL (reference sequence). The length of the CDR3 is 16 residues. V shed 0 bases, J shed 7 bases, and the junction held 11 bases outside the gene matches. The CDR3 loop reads CASSQEPRGVYIEQYF. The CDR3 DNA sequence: TGTGCCAGCAGCCAAGAACCGCGGGGGGTTTATATAGAGCAGTACTTC.

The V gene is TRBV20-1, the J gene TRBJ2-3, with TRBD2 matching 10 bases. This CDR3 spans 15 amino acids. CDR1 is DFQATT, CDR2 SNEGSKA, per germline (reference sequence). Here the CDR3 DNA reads TGCAGCGCTGCTCCCAGCGGGAGGGGGGGAGATACGCAGTATTTT. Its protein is CSAAPSGRGGDTQYF.

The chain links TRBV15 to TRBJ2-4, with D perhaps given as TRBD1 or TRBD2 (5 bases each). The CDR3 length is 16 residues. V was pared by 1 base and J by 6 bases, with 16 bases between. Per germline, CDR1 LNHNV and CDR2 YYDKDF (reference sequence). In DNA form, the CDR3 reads TGTGCCACCAGCAGAGGTTTAGAGGGGTTGGGAAACATTCAGTACTTC. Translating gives CATSRGLEGLGNIQYF.

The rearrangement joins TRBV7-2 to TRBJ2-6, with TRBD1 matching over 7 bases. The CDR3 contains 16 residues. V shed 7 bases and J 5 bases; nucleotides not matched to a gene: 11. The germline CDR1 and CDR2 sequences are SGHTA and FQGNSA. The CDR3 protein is CASTLLGQFRANVLTF. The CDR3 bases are TGTGCCAGCACCCTGCTGGGACAGTTTAGGGCCAACGTCCTGACTTTC. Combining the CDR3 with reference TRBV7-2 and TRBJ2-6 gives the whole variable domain GAGVSQSPSNKVTEKGKDVELRCDPISGHTALYWYRQSLGQGLEFLIYFQGNSAPDKSGLPSDRFSAERTGGSVSTLTIQRTQQEDSAVYLCASTLLGQFRANVLTFGAGSRLTVL.

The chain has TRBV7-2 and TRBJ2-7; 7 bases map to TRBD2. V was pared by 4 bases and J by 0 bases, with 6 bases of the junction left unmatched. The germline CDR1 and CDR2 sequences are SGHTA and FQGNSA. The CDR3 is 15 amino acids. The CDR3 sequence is CASSSSGGFSYEQYF. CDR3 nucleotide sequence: TGTGCCAGCAGCTCCTCGGGGGGTTTCTCCTACGAGCAGTACTTC. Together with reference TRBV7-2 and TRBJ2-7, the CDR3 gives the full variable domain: GAGVSQSPSNKVTEKGKDVELRCDPISGHTALYWYRQSLGQGLEFLIYFQGNSAPDKSGLPSDRFSAERTGGSVSTLTIQRTQQEDSAVYLCASSSSGGFSYEQYFGPGTRLTVT.

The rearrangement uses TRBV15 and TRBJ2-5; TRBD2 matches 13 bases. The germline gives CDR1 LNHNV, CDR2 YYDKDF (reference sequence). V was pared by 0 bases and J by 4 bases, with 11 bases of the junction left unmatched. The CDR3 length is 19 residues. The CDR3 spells CATSRDLLAGGMRGETQYF. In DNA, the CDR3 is TGTGCCACCAGCAGAGATCTACTAGCGGGGGGGATGCGCGGAGAGACCCAGTACTTC.

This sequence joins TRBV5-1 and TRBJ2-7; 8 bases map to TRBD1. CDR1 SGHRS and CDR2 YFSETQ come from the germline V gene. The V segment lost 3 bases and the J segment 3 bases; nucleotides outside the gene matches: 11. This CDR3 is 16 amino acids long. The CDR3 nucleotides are TGCGCCAGCAGCTCCGGACAGGGTATGCCGGTCTACGAGCAGTACTTC. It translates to CASSSGQGMPVYEQYF.

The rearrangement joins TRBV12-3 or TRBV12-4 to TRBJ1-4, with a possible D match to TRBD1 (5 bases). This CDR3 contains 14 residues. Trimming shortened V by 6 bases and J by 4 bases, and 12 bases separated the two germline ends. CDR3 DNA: TGTGCCAGCAGCCAGGACACTTTTAATGAAAAACTGTTTTTT. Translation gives CASSQDTFNEKLFF.

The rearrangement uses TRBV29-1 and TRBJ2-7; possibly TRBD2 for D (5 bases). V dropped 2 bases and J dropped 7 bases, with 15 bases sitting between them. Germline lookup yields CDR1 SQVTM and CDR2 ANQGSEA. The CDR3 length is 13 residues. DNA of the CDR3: TGCAGCGTTGAAAGAGGTGTCGGGGAGGAGCAGTACTTC. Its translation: CSVERGVGEEQYF.

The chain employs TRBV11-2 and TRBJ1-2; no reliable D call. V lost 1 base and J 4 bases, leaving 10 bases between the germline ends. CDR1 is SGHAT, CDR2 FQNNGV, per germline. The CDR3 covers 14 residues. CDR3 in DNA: TGTGCCAGCAGCTTAGCGGCAGAGATCTATGGCTACACCTTC. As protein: CASSLAAEIYGYTF.

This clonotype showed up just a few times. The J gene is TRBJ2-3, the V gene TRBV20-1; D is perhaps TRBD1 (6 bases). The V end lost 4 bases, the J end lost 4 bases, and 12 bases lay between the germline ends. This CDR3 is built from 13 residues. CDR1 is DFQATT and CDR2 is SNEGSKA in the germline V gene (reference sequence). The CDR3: CSATIQGPDTQYF. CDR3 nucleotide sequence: TGCAGTGCTACGATACAGGGCCCAGATACGCAGTATTTT.

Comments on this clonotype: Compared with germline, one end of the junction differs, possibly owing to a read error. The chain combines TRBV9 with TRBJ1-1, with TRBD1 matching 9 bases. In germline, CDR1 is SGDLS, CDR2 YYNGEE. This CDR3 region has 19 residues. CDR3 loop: CTSSVRPVPGQGQGSETFF. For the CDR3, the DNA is TGTACCAGCAGCGTGAGACCAGTCCCGGGACAGGGTCAGGGCTCTGAAACTTTCTTT.

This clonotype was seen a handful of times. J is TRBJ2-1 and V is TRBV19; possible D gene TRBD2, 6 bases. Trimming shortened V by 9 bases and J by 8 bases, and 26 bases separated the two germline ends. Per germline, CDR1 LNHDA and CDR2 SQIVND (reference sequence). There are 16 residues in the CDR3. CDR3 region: CASSAGPLGGTDEQFF. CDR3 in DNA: TGTGCCAGCTCCGCGGGACCCCTGGGGGGAACGGATGAGCAGTTCTTC. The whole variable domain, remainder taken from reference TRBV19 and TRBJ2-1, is DGGITQSPKYLFRKEGQNVTLSCEQNLNHDAMYWYRQDPGQGLRLIYYSQIVNDFQKGDIAEGYSVSREKKESFPLTVTSAQKNPTAFYLCASSAGPLGGTDEQFFGPGTRLTVL.

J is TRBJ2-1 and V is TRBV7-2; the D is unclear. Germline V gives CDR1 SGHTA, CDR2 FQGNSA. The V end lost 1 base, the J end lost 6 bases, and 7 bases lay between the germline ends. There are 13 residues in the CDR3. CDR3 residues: CASSLDAVNEQFF. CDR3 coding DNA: TGTGCCAGCAGCTTAGACGCGGTCAATGAGCAGTTCTTC. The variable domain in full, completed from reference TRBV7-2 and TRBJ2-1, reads GAGVSQSPSNKVTEKGKDVELRCDPISGHTALYWYRQSLGQGLEFLIYFQGNSAPDKSGLPSDRFSAERTGGSVSTLTIQRTQQEDSAVYLCASSLDAVNEQFFGPGTRLTVL.

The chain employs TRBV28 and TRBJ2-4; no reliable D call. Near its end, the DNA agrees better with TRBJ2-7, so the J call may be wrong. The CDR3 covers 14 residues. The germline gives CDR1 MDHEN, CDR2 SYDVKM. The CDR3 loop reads CASSPHSSAYEQYF. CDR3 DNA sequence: TGTGCCAGCAGTCCTCACTCTTCCGCCTACGAGCAGTACTTC.

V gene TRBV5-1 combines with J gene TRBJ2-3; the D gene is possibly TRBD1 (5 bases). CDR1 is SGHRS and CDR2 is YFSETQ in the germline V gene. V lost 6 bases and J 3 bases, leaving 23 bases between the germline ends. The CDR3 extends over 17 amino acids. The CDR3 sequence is CASNPPRTATATDTQYF. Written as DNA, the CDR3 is TGCGCCAGCAACCCACCCCGGACCGCGACAGCTACAGATACGCAGTATTTT. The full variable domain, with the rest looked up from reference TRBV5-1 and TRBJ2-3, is KAGVTQTPRYLIKTRGQQVTLSCSPISGHRSVSWYQQTPGQGLQFLFEYFSETQRNKGNFPGRFSGRQFSNSRSEMNVSTLELGDSALYLCASNPPRTATATDTQYFGPGTRLTVL.

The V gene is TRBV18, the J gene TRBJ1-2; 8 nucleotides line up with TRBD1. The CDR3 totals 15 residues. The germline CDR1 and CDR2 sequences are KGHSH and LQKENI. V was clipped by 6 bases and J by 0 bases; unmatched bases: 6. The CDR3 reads CASSTGTGANYGYTF. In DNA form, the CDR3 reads TGTGCCAGCTCTACCGGGACAGGAGCTAACTATGGCTACACCTTC.

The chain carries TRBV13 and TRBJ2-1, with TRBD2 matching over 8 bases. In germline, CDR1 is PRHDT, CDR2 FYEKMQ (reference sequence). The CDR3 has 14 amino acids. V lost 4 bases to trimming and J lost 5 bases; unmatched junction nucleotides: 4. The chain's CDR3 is CASSSPGGNNEQFF. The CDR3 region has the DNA TGTGCCAGCAGCTCCCCGGGAGGGAACAATGAGCAGTTCTTC.

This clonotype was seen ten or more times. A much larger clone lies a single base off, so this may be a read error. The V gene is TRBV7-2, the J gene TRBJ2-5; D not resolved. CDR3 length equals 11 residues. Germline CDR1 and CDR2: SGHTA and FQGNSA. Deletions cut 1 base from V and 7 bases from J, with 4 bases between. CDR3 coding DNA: TGTGCCAGCAGCTTAGGGAGGACCCAGTACTTC. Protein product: CASSLGRTQYF.

The CDR3 DNA reads TGTGCCAGCAGCCCCCGGACTAGCGGGGGGAGCCTCACAGATACGCAGTATTTT. It codes for CASSPRTSGGSLTDTQYF. The chain is built from TRBV21-1 and TRBJ2-3; the table assigns TRBD2, which was not confirmed against the DNA. TRBV21-1 is a pseudogene. CDR3 size: 18 residues.

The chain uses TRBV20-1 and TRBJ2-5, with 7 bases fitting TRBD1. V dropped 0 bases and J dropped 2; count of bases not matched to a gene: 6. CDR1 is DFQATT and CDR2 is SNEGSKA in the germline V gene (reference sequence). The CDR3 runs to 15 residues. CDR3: CSAREDREGQETQYF. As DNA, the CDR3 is TGCAGTGCTAGAGAAGACAGGGAAGGTCAAGAGACCCAGTACTTC.